This T cell receptor (beta chain) appears in the sequencing data of a study of OX40 agonist ivuxolimab in advanced cancers. Sequenced by immunoSEQ multiplex PCR; TCRdb stores in-frame clones only, minus some. The sample consists of approximately 61,000 clones, approximately 91% of them appearing once. Germline V gene sequence: CDR1 MRHNA, CDR2 SNTAGT. The CDR3 runs to 13 residues. The ends were cut back, 3 bases at V and 8 bases at J, with 10 bases in the middle. This clone was observed once. Sequenced material: CD4+ or CD8+ T cells sorted from blood, taken in a trial of the OX40 agonist ivuxolimab. The chain has TRBV6-4 and TRBJ1-4, with D uncertain. The clonotype originates from an adult with an advanced solid tumor such as melanoma, head and neck, liver or kidney cancer. The chain's CDR3 is CASSDKIGEKLFF. In DNA, the CDR3 is TGTGCCAGCAGTGATAAGATAGGGGAAAAACTGTTTTTT.